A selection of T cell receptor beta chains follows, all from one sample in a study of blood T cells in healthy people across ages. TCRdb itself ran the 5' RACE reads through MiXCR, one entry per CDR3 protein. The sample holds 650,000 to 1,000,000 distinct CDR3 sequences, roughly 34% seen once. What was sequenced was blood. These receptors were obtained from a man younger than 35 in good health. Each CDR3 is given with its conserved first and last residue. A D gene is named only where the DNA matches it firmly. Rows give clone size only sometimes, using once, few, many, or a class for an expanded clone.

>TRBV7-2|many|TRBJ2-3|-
CASSFSMDTQYF
TGTGCCAGCAGCTTCTCCATGGATACGCAGTATTTT
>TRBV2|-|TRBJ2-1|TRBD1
CASSDDRGIYNEQFF
TGTGCCAGCAGTGATGACAGGGGTATCTACAATGAGCAGTTCTTC
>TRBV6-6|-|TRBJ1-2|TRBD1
CASTGTGDGAHYGYTF
TGTGCCAGCACGGGGACAGGGGATGGGGCGCACTATGGCTACACCTTC
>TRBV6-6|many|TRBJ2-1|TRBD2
CASSPTGLAGYNEQFF
TGTGCCAGCAGTCCCACGGGACTAGCGGGTTACAATGAGCAGTTCTTC
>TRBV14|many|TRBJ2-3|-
CASSPPGGADTQYF
TGTGCCAGCAGCCCACCCGGGGGCGCAGATACGCAGTATTTT
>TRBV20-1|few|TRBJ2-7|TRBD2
CSANAGGSSYNEQYF
TGCAGTGCTAACGCGGGGGGGAGCTCCTACAATGAGCAGTACTTC
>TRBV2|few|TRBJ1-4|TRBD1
CANLQTGGGEKLFF
TGTGCCAACCTACAGACAGGGGGAGGTGAAAAACTGTTTTTT
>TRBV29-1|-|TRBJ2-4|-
CSGVGLAKNIQYF
TGCAGCGGGGTGGGGCTAGCCAAAAACATTCAGTACTTC
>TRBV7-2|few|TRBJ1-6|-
CASSFVGDNSPLHF
TGTGCCAGCAGCTTCGTGGGGGATAATTCACCCCTCCACTTT
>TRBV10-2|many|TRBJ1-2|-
CASSPNLEGYTF
TGCGCCAGCAGCCCGAACTTGGAGGGCTACACCTTC
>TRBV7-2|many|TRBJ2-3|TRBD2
CASSPSGGFTDTQYF
TGTGCCAGCAGCCCTAGCGGGGGCTTCACAGATACGCAGTATTTT
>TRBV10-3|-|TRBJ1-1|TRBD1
CAISDRDRGGTEAFF
TGTGCCATCAGTGATCGGGACAGGGGAGGCACTGAAGCTTTCTTT
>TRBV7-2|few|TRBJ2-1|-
CASSLGRAGNSYNEQFF
TGTGCCAGCAGCTTAGGGCGGGCGGGAAACTCCTACAATGAGCAGTTCTTC
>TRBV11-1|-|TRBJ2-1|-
CASSQRRANEQFF
TGTGCCAGCAGCCAACGTAGAGCTAACGAGCAGTTCTTC
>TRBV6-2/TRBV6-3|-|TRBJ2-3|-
CASTPMQGGTDTQYF
TGTGCCAGCACCCCTATGCAGGGAGGCACAGATACGCAGTATTTT
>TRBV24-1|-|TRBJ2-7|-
CATSDWEENEQYF
TGTGCCACCAGTGATTGGGAGGAAAATGAGCAGTACTTC
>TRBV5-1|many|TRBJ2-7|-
CASSPQGRRIPYEQYF
TGCGCCAGCAGCCCCCAGGGCAGAAGAATTCCCTACGAGCAGTACTTC
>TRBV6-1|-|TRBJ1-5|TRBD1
CASSERQGNQPQHF
TGTGCCAGCAGTGAGAGACAGGGGAATCAGCCCCAGCATTTT
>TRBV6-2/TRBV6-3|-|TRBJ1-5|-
CASSYSPTSNQPQHF
TGTGCCAGCAGTTACTCGCCCACTAGCAATCAGCCCCAGCATTTT
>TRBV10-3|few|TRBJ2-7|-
CAIRERSSSYEQYF
TGTGCCATCAGGGAACGTAGTAGCTCCTACGAGCAGTACTTC
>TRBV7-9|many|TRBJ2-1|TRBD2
CASSPPRGSYNEQFF
TGTGCCAGCAGCCCTCCGCGGGGGTCCTACAATGAGCAGTTCTTC
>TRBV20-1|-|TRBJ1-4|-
CSAFRAGLTNEKLFF
TGCAGTGCATTCCGGGCCGGGCTAACTAATGAAAAACTGTTTTTT
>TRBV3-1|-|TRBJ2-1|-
CVSSQDSRDTNYNEQFF
TGTGTCAGCAGCCAAGATAGTAGGGACACCAACTACAATGAGCAGTTCTTC
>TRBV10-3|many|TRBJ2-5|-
CAISRSGEQETQYF
TGTGCCATCAGCCGTTCCGGGGAGCAAGAGACCCAGTACTTC
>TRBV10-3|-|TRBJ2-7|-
CAISDSQDYEQYF
TGTGCCATCAGTGATTCACAGGACTACGAGCAGTACTTC
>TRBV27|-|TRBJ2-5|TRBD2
CASSGRGWETQYF
TGTGCCAGCAGTGGGAGGGGCTGGGAGACCCAGTACTTC
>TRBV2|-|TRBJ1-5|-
CASRDPNNQPQHF
TGTGCCAGCCGGGACCCCAACAATCAGCCCCAGCATTTT
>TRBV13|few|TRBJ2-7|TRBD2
CASSPDRLAGDYYEQYF
TGTGCCAGCAGCCCCGACCGGCTAGCGGGGGACTACTACGAGCAGTACTTC
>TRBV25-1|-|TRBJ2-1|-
CASSEWRASSYNEQFF
TGTGCCAGCAGTGAATGGAGGGCCAGCTCCTACAATGAGCAGTTCTTC
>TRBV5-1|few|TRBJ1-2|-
CASSLAFDGYTF
TGCGCCAGCAGCTTGGCCTTTGATGGCTACACCTTC
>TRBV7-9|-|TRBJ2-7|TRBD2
CASSSGGTGNEQYF
TGTGCCAGCAGCTCGGGGGGTACGGGCAATGAGCAGTACTTC
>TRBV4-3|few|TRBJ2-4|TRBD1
CASSQIQGNIQYF
TGCGCCAGCAGCCAGATACAGGGGAACATTCAGTACTTC
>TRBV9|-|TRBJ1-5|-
CASSVGGTPNSNQPQHF
TGTGCCAGCAGCGTAGGTGGGACCCCCAATAGCAATCAGCCCCAGCATTTT
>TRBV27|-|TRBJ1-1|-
CASSLNPGGGDEAFF
TGTGCCAGCAGTCTAAACCCGGGCGGGGGAGATGAAGCTTTCTTT
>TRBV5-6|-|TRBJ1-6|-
CASSPSNSPLHF
TGTGCCAGCAGCCCCTCTAATTCACCCCTCCACTTT
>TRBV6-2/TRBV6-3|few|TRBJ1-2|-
CASSRPTTVGGDGYTF
TGTGCCAGCAGCCGCCCAACGACAGTCGGTGGAGATGGCTACACCTTC
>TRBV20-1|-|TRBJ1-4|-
CSAPPTATNKKLFF
TGCAGTGCCCCGCCGACAGCAACTAATAAAAAACTGTTTTTT
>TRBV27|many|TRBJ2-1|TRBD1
CASSLTGGVYNEQFF
TGTGCCAGCAGTTTAACAGGGGGCGTCTACAATGAGCAGTTCTTC
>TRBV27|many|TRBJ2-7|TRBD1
CASRTGNYEQYF
TGTGCCAGCAGGACAGGGAACTACGAGCAGTACTTC
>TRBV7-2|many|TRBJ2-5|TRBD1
CASSPDRSQETQYF
TGTGCCAGCAGCCCGGACAGGAGCCAAGAGACCCAGTACTTC
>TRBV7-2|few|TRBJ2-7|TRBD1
CASSLMGQAGNEQYF
TGTGCCAGCAGCTTAATGGGACAGGCCGGTAACGAGCAGTACTTC
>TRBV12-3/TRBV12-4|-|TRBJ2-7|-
CASSLGEGQYEQYF
TGTGCCAGCAGCTTAGGGGAGGGACAGTACGAGCAGTACTTC
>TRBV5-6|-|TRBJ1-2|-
CASSFGTFGGYGYTF
TGTGCCAGCAGCTTCGGCACCTTCGGAGGTTATGGCTACACCTTC
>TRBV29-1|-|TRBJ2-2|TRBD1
CSVPGTGPSNTGELFF
TGCAGCGTGCCCGGGACAGGGCCTTCGAACACCGGGGAGCTGTTTTTT
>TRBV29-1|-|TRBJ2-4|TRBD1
CSVVRQGVRDIQYF
TGCAGCGTTGTTCGACAGGGGGTGCGGGACATTCAGTACTTC
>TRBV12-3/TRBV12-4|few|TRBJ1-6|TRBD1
CASSLDRGYNNSPLHF
TGTGCCAGCAGCCTAGACAGGGGATACAATAATTCACCCCTCCACTTT
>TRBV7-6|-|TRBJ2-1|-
CASSPIPENGQFF
TGTGCCAGCAGCCCAATCCCGGAGAATGGGCAGTTCTTC
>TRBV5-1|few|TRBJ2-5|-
CASRKWTARETQYF
TGCGCCAGCAGAAAATGGACGGCTCGAGAGACCCAGTACTTC
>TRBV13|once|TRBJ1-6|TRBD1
CASSLRGTGDGSYNSPLHF
TGTGCCAGCAGCTTAAGGGGGACAGGGGACGGCTCCTATAATTCACCCCTCCACTTT